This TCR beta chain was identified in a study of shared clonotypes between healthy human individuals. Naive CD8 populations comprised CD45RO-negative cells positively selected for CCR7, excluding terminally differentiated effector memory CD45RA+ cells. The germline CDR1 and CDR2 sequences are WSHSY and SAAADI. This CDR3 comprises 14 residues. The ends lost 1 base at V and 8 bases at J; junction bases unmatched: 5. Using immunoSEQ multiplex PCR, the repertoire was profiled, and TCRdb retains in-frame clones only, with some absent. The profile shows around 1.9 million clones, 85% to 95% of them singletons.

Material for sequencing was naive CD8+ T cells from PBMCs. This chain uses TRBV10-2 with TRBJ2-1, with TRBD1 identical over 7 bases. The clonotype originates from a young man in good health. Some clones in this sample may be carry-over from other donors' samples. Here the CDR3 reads CASSEFRGWDEQFF. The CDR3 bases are TGCGCCAGCAGTGAGTTCAGGGGGTGGGATGAGCAGTTCTTC.